The clone carrying this TCR beta chain was observed at least ten times. What it binds is unknown. This sample's time point: sample taken at primary tumor resection. Trimming stripped 2 bases from V and 13 bases from J, with 17 bases between. CDR1 MNHNS and CDR2 SASEGT come from the germline V gene. The CDR3 length is 14 residues. TCRdb reanalysed the 5' RACE reads using MiXCR and keeps one entry per CDR3 protein. Of around 100,000 distinct CDR3 sequences listed, 4% to 4.5% are singletons. The source of the sample is a study of spatial heterogeneity in lung cancer. Study-level findings and limits: Counts of expanded alpha and beta TCRs within tumors tracked the tumor nonsynonymous mutation count.

Sequenced material: lung tumor tissue, taken at surgery. The clonotype comes from a male donor with early-stage non-small cell lung cancer. This sequence joins TRBV6-1 and TRBJ2-2; D is uncertain. The CDR3 DNA is TGTGCCAGCAGTGAATTCGGGTTACGGTCTGGGCTGTTTTTT. Protein: CASSEFGLRSGLFF.